Each of the 3 T cell receptor beta chains below was sequenced from the same sample in a study of blood T cells in healthy people across ages. It was with a sample-barcoded 5' primer and a J-beta primer mix that a second PCR of roughly 7 to 12 cycles was run. TCRdb re-called the 5' RACE reads through MiXCR, storing one row per CDR3 protein. The profile covers around 800,000 distinct CDR3 sequences, with roughly 24% appearing a single time and 2.5% to 3.5% taken by the ten largest. The same data also went into a second study, on T cells of mothers and their children.

Sequencing used blood. The receptors were gathered from a boy between 10 and 17 years old in good health.

The CDR3 sequence is CANSPGSYNEQFF. CDR3 bases: TGCGCCAACAGTCCCGGATCCTACAATGAGCAGTTCTTC. The chain is built from TRBV5-1 and TRBJ2-1; unclear D gene. This CDR3 has 13 residues. Trimming stripped 9 bases from V and 1 base from J, with 11 bases between. Germline values: CDR1 SGHRS, CDR2 YFSETQ.

This rearrangement joins TRBV20-1 to TRBJ2-2; TRBD1 agrees at 7 bases. V shed 4 bases, J shed 5 bases, and the junction held 4 bases outside the gene matches. The CDR3 contains 13 residues. Germline CDR1 is DFQATT and CDR2 is SNEGSKA (reference sequence). The chain's CDR3 is CSANTGETGELFF. For the CDR3, the DNA is TGCAGTGCTAACACAGGGGAAACCGGGGAGCTGTTTTTT.

The chain employs TRBV6-5 and TRBJ1-5; the D gene is possibly TRBD1 (5 bases). The germline gives CDR1 MNHEY, CDR2 SVGAGI. Trimming pared 0 bases from V and 0 bases from J, leaving 15 bases between. This CDR3 is built from 18 residues. CDR3 sequence: CASSYSRGRTNSNQPQHF. CDR3 in DNA: TGTGCCAGCAGTTACTCGAGGGGACGAACAAATAGCAATCAGCCCCAGCATTTT.